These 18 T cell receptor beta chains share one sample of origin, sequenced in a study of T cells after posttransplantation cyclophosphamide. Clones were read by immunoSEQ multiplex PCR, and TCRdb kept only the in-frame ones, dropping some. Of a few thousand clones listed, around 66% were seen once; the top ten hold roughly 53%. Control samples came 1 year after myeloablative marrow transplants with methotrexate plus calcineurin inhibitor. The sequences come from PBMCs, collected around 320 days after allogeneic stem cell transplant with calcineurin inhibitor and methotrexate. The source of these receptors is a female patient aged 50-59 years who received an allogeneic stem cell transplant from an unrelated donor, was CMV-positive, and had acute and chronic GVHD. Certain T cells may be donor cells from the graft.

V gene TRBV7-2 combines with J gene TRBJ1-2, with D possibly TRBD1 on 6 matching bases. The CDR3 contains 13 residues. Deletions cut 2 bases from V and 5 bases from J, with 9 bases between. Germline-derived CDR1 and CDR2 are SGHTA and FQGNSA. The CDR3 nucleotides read TGTGCCAGCAGCTTAACGAGGGGGTATGGCTACACCTTC. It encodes CASSLTRGYGYTF.

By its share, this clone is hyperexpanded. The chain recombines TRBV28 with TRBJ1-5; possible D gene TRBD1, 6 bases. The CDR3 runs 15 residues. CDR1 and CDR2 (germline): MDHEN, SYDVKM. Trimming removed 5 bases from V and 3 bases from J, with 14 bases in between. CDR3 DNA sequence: TGTGCCAGCAGTGTAACACAGGGTTCCAATCAGCCCCAGCATTTT. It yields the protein CASSVTQGSNQPQHF.

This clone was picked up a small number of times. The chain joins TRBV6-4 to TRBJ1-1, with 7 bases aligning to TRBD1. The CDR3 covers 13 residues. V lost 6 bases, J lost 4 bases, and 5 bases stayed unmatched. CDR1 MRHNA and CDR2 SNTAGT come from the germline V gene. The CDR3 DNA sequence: TGTGCCAGCAGGTTACAGGGGTCCACTGAAGCTTTCTTT. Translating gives CASRLQGSTEAFF.

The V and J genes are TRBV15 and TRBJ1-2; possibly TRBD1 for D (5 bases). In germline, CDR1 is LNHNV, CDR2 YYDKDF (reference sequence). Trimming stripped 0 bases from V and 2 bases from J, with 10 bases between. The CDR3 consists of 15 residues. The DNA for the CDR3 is TGTGCCACCAGCAGAGATCTGAAGGGGAACTATGGCTACACCTTC. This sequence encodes CATSRDLKGNYGYTF.

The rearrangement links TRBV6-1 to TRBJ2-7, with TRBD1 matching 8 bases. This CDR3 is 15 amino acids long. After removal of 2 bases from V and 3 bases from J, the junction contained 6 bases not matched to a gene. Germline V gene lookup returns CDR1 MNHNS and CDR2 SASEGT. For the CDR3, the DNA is TGTGCCAGCAGTGAAAGGGGACAGGTGGGCTACGAGCAGTACTTC. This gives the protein CASSERGQVGYEQYF.

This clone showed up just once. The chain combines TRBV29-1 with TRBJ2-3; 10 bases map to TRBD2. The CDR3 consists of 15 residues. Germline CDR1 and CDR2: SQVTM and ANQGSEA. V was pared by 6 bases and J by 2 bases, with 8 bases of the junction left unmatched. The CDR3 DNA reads TGCAGCGTCAGGCGGACTAGCGGCTACACAGATACGCAGTATTTT. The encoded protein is CSVRRTSGYTDTQYF.

CDR3 DNA: TGTGCCAGCAGCTTGGTCGGGGCGGGGCAAGAGACCCAGTACTTC. It is translated as CASSLVGAGQETQYF. This chain uses TRBV5-4 with TRBJ2-5; D possibly corresponds to TRBD2 (6 bases). The CDR3 consists of 15 residues. V lost 0 bases and J lost 2, with 11 bases in between. The germline CDR1 and CDR2 sequences are SGHNT and YYREEE (reference sequence).

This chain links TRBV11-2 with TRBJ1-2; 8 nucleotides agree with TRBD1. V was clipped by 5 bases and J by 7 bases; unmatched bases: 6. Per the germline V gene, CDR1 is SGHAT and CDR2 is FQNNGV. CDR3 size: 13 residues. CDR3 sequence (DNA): TGTGCCAGCAGCCCCGGGACAGGCTTTGGCTACACCTTC. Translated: CASSPGTGFGYTF.

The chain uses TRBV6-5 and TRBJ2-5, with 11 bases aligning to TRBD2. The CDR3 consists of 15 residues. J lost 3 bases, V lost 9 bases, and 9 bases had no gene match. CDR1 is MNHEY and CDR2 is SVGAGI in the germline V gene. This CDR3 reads CASSFLTSGKETQYF. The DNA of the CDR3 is TGTGCCAGTTCGTTCCTGACTAGCGGGAAAGAGACCCAGTACTTC.

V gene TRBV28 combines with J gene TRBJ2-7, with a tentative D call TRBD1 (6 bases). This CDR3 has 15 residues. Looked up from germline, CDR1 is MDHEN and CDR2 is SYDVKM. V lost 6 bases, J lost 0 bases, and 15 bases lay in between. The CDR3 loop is CASRTTGSSSYEQYF. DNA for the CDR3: TGTGCCAGCAGAACGACAGGATCCAGCTCCTACGAGCAGTACTTC.

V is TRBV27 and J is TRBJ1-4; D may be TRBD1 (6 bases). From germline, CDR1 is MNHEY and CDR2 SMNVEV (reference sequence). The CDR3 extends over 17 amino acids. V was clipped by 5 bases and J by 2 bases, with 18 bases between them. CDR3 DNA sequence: TGTGCCAGCAGTCCCCGGGGGGGGCGGGTGACTAATGAAAAACTGTTTTTT. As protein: CASSPRGGRVTNEKLFF.

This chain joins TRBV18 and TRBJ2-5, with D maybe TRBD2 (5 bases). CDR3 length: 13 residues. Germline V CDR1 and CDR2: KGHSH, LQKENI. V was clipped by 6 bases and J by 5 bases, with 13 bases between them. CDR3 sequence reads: CASSPDSWETQYF. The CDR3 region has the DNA TGTGCCAGCTCGCCGGACTCATGGGAGACCCAGTACTTC. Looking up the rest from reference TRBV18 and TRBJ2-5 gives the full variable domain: NAGVMQNPRHLVRRRGQEARLRCSPMKGHSHVYWYRQLPEEGLKFMVYLQKENIIDESGMPKERFSAEFPKEGPSILRIQQVVRGDSAAYFCASSPDSWETQYFGPGTRLLVL.

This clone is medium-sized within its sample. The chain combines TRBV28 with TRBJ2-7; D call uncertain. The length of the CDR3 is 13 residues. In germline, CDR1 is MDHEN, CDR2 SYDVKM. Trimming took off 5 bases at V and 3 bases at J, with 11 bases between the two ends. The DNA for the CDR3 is TGTGCCAGCAGTGTGGGCTACCACTACGAGCAGTACTTC. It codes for CASSVGYHYEQYF.

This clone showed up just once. The CDR3 protein is CASSSSPGQGYGYTF. The CDR3, as DNA: TGTGCCAGCAGCAGCTCTCCGGGACAGGGCTATGGCTACACCTTC. V is TRBV7-9 and J is TRBJ1-2; 9 nucleotides line up with TRBD1. With 5 bases clipped from V and 4 bases from J, the junction kept 8 bases outside the gene matches. The CDR3 loop spans 15 amino acids. Germline-derived CDR1 and CDR2 are SEHNR and FQNEAQ (reference sequence).

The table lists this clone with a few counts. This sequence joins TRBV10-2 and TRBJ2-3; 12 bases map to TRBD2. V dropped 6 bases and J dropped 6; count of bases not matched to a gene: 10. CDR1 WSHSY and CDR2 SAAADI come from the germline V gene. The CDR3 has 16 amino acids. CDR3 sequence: CASSTWTSGAADTQYF. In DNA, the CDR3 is TGCGCCAGCAGCACTTGGACTAGCGGGGCCGCGGATACGCAGTATTTT.

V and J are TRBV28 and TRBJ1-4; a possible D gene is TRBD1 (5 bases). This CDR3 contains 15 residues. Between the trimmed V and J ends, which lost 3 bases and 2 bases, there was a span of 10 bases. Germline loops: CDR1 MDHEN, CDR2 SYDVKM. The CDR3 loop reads CASSFGGSTNEKLFF. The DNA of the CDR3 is TGTGCCAGCAGTTTTGGGGGGTCGACTAATGAAAAACTGTTTTTT.

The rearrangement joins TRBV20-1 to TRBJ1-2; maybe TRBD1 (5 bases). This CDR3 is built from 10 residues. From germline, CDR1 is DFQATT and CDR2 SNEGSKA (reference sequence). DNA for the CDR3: TGCAGCCACCGACAGTCCGGCTACACCTTC. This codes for CSHRQSGYTF.

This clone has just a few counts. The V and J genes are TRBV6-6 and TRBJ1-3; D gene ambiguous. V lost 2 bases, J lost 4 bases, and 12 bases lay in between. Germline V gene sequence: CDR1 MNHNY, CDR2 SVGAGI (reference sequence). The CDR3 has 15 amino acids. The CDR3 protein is CASSYPQNQGNTIYF. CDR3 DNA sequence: TGTGCCAGCAGTTACCCACAGAATCAGGGAAACACCATATATTTT.